A selection of T cell receptor beta chains follows, all from one sample in a study of cytomegalovirus exposure and HLA in healthy donors. Only in-frame clones appear in the TCRdb table, and some are missing; sequencing was by immunoSEQ multiplex PCR. Among more than 90,000 clones listed, 70% to 90% were seen once. Sequencing used PBMCs. The receptors derive from a man younger than 30 in good health and CMV-seronegative. The CDR3 runs from the conserved cysteine through the conserved F or W. A D gene is named only where the DNA matches it firmly. A row's size may be missing; if present it is once, few, many or a size class.

TRBD1	.	TRBV18	TRBJ2-7	CASSSISGTDDYEQYF	TGTGCCAGCTCAAGTATTTCCGGGACAGACGATTACGAGCAGTACTTC
.	once	TRBV25-1	TRBJ2-2	CASSARTGTNTGELFF	TGTGCCAGCAGCGCCAGGACTGGGACGAACACCGGGGAGCTGTTTTTT
TRBD1	.	TRBV2	TRBJ2-2	CASYKGQKVGELFF	TGTGCCAGTTACAAGGGACAGAAAGTCGGGGAGCTGTTTTTT
TRBD1	.	TRBV28	TRBJ2-7	CASSLPGTGASYEQYF	TGTGCCAGCAGTTTACCCGGGACAGGGGCATCCTACGAGCAGTACTTC
.	.	TRBV7-9	TRBJ2-3	CASSAPQGRGTQYF	TGTGCCAGCAGCGCTCCACAGGGTCGGGGTACGCAGTATTTT
TRBD1	.	TRBV7-8	TRBJ2-7	CASSGGQGSYEQYF	TGTGCCAGCAGCGGGGGACAGGGAAGCTACGAGCAGTACTTC
.	.	TRBV4-1	TRBJ1-5	CASSPGFGQYSNQPQHF	TGCGCCAGCAGCCCGGGCTTTGGACAATATAGCAATCAGCCCCAGCATTTT
TRBD1	.	TRBV19	TRBJ2-1	CASSIDLRDRANNEQFF	TGTGCCAGTAGTATAGATCTGAGGGACAGGGCGAATAATGAGCAGTTCTTC
.	.	TRBV6-5	TRBJ2-3	CASSSLASTDTQYF	TGTGCCAGCAGTTCCCTAGCGTCCACAGATACGCAGTATTTT
TRBD2	.	TRBV6-1	TRBJ2-7	CASTGTSGSYEQYF	TGTGCCAGCACCGGGACTAGCGGCTCCTACGAGCAGTACTTC
.	.	TRBV7-8	TRBJ2-3	CASSLDTGSKTDTQYF	TGTGCCAGCAGCTTAGACACCGGGAGTAAGACAGATACGCAGTATTTT
TRBD1	once	TRBV28	TRBJ1-1	CASRTGTLNTEAFF	TGTGCCAGCAGGACAGGGACATTGAACACTGAAGCTTTCTTT
.	.	TRBV28	TRBJ2-5	CASSLPSGTQYF	TGTGCCAGCAGTTTACCATCGGGGACCCAGTACTTC
.	few	TRBV19	TRBJ1-1	CASSISRNTEAFF	TGTGCCAGTAGTATTAGCAGGAACACTGAAGCTTTCTTT
TRBD1	.	TRBV7-9	TRBJ2-7	CASSFGTGPDEQYF	TGTGCCAGCAGCTTCGGGACAGGGCCTGACGAGCAGTACTTC